This T cell receptor (beta chain) stems from a study of blood T cell repertoires in COVID-19. At the level of the study: Material from acute and convalescent COVID-19 was sourced from the United States, Italy and Spain. Nucleic acid was either cDNA or gDNA, and it came from T cells, B-cell-depleted T cells, or PBMCs.

The method was immunoSEQ multiplex PCR; TCRdb's version includes in-frame clones alone and lacks a portion of them. The sample lists some 350,000 clones, more than 70% seen once, with about 5% in the top ten. Ages ranged from roughly 18 to 95 years, with residence in approximately 25 US areas. CDR3 length: 13 amino acids. V dropped 4 bases and J dropped 3 bases, with 10 bases sitting between them. In germline, CDR1 is MNHEY, CDR2 SVGAGI. V and J are TRBV6-5 and TRBJ2-7; weak D call: TRBD2 (5 bases). The specimen sequenced was PBMCs or T cells enriched from blood (not recorded which). This receptor was obtained from a woman aged 25 to 39 who had recovered from COVID-19. The CDR3 spells CASSLSGVYEQYF. The CDR3 bases are TGTGCCAGCAGTTTAAGCGGAGTCTACGAGCAGTACTTC.